The present T cell receptor beta chain was sequenced within a study of identical twins (dated by TCRdb to the mid-2010s). About the investigation overall: To test whether fetal clonotypes persist, the study used deep sequencing on TCR alpha and beta repertoires from monozygotic twins, unrelated adults of various ages, and cord blood. To rule out contamination, the twin experiments were replicated at different times with different library preparation protocols.

V has 5 bases trimmed and J has 6 bases trimmed; junction bases matching no gene number 6. The CDR3, cysteine through phenylalanine, is 15 amino acids long. The retained sequence is limited to the CDR3, 45 bases, with the frame set at the first base. Only healthy Caucasian donors were included. Remarks on this clonotype: Its antigen remains unidentified. The record has no base qualities; no much larger clone is one base away.

The library was generated by 5' RACE. Sequencing took place on an Illumina HiSeq 2000. A universal primer binding site was added through template switching, and the final cDNA carried a unique molecular identifier so that TCR cDNA molecules could be counted accurately. Specific primers in the conserved constant-segment region were used to synthesize first-strand cDNA for TCR alpha and beta chains. To control for contamination, every cDNA library was double barcoded, receiving both a SMART-Mk sample barcode and Illumina barcodes. TruSeq adapter sequences and Illumina sample barcodes were added in two successive PCR steps. The TCR alpha and beta cDNA libraries were sequenced on the Illumina HiSeq platform using custom primers. The authors' analysis ran thus. MiGEC was used to process raw reads and extract unique molecular identifiers, and MiXCR was used to find CDR3 positions. Recombination models were inferred per individual with the repgenHMM and IGoR tools using an EM algorithm. The tcR package in R was used for shared clonotype analysis, with sharing normalized by the product of cloneset sizes. To study raw recombination without the effects of thymic and clonal selection, out-of-frame nonproductive sequences were analyzed. TCRdb reprocessed the public reads (quality trimming at Q25 with fastp, clone calling with MiXCR) and kept in-frame beta chains. Every entry covers one CDR3 protein and lists the most common genes and DNA from its rows. None of the V and J calls come from the authors' own analysis; TCRdb made them. The sample table holds about 1.7 million distinct CDR3 sequences, of which under 35% were seen once. The top ten clones comprise over 0.25% of the sample.

Results and caveats for the whole study, not just this receptor: Conclusions relied on cross-sectional statistical analysis, since the same donors could not be followed over many years. The excess sharing between twins in beta out-of-frame sequences was weaker because fewer shared sequences reduced the signal-to-noise ratio. Fewer insertions were carried by abundant cord blood beta clonotypes; a weaker similar trend was observed in young adult naive repertoires, while no such trend was observed in memory repertoires. Compared with coincidental sharing between unrelated individuals, out-of-frame TCR alpha sequences shared between twins had an excess of sequences with low generation probability. Out-of-frame TCR alpha sharing in monozygotic twins was systematically underestimated by recombination models, whereas sharing between unrelated individuals was in agreement with the recombination models. Invariant T cells such as MAIT and iNKT could partly confound zero-insertion analyses, though diverse VJ usage argued against this for most clonotypes.

This receptor chain uses TRBV12-3 or TRBV12-4 and TRBJ2-1; TRBD2 aligns with 11 central bases. Material for sequencing was cord blood. This sequence originates from a newborn girl in good health. In nucleotide form, the sequence is TGTGCCAGCAGTCCCCGTAGCGGGAGGGCCAATGAGCAGTTCTTC. This yields the protein CASSPRSGRANEQFF.